The rows below give T cell receptor beta chains drawn from one sample of a study of T-cell reconstitution after alpha-beta-depleted transplantation in children. Via MiXCR, TCRdb re-called the PCR reads, giving one row per CDR3 protein. The sample consists of about 500,000 distinct CDR3 sequences, about 33% of them appearing once. Specimen: PBMCs from the stem cell graft donor, collected from the stem cell graft. These receptors were obtained from a human donor who donated a stem cell graft to a child with aplastic anemia. CDR3s include the opening cysteine and the closing phenylalanine or tryptophan. D genes are given only for firm matches. Expanded clones are given a class, and other clones once, few, many or no size at all.

-,TRBV5-1,-,TRBJ2-3,TGCGCCAGCACCATGCAGGGAGCAGTTGCAGATACGCAGTATTTT,CASTMQGAVADTQYF
-,TRBV24-1,-,TRBJ1-3,TGTGCCACGACCGACCTCTCTGGAAACACCATATATTTT,CATTDLSGNTIYF
-,TRBV9,-,TRBJ2-2,TGTGCCAGCAGCGTCCTGAGGGTCGAAACCGGGGAGCTGTTTTTT,CASSVLRVETGELFF
-,TRBV20-1,-,TRBJ1-2,TGCAGTGCATCCGAAGGAGGAGGCTACACCTTC,CSASEGGGYTF
-,TRBV5-6,-,TRBJ2-3,TGTGCCAGCAGCTTGATTTCTCGGTCCCCAGATACGCAGTATTTT,CASSLISRSPDTQYF
-,TRBV6-5,few,TRBJ1-5,TGTGCCAGCAGTTCCCACTTGCCAACGAGCAATCAGCCCCAGCATTTT,CASSSHLPTSNQPQHF
-,TRBV29-1,-,TRBJ2-7,TGCAGCGCTGGAGATTCGGTTGCCGAGCAGTACTTC,CSAGDSVAEQYF
TRBD1,TRBV7-9,-,TRBJ2-3,TGTGCCAGCAGCCCGTGGACAGGGAGTATAGCAGATACGCAGTATTTT,CASSPWTGSIADTQYF
-,TRBV5-1,-,TRBJ2-7,TGCGCCAGCAGCTTTCCGCCAGGGAGCTACGAGCAGTACTTC,CASSFPPGSYEQYF
-,TRBV14,-,TRBJ1-4,TGTGCCAGCAGCCAAGTCCATGGGGCTAATGAAAAACTGTTTTTT,CASSQVHGANEKLFF
-,TRBV7-8,few,TRBJ1-6,TGTGCCAGCAGCTTGAATCAAGGGTCGTATTCACCCCTCCACTTT,CASSLNQGSYSPLHF
-,TRBV21-1,-,TRBJ2-1,TGTGCCAGCAGCAAAGGACCTAGCGGGATAAATGAGCAGTTCTTC,CASSKGPSGINEQFF
-,TRBV5-1,-,TRBJ1-2,TGCGCCAGCAGTATGGCAGGGATTTATGGCTACACCTTC,CASSMAGIYGYTF
-,TRBV7-8,few,TRBJ2-5,TGTGCCAGCAGCCCAGGGGACTATTCCTCTTACTTC,CASSPGDYSSYF
-,TRBV6-4,few,TRBJ2-2,TGTGCCAGCAGTGCACAGGGCCCCAACACCGGGGAGCTGTTTTTT,CASSAQGPNTGELFF
-,TRBV7-9,-,TRBJ1-4,TGTGCCAGCAGCTTAGCAGGGTCGCATAATGAAAAACTGTTTTTT,CASSLAGSHNEKLFF
-,TRBV12-3/TRBV12-4,-,TRBJ1-5,TGTGCCAGCAGTCTTCTGACGGGAAATCAGCCCCAGCATTTT,CASSLLTGNQPQHF
TRBD2,TRBV27,few,TRBJ2-1,TGTGCCAGCAGTACAGGACTAGCGGGAGGAGGATTCTACAATGAGCAGTTCTTC,CASSTGLAGGGFYNEQFF
-,TRBV5-6,many,TRBJ1-3,TGTGCCAGCAGCTTGGCGGTCAGAAGCCTTGGAAACACCATATATTTT,CASSLAVRSLGNTIYF
TRBD1,TRBV7-8,few,TRBJ2-5,TGTGCCAGCAGCCCTCGGACAGGGCCGGGTGAGACCCAGTACTTC,CASSPRTGPGETQYF
-,TRBV7-8,-,TRBJ2-1,TGTGCCAGCAGCTTGGGCTCGCGGGCCTACAATGAGCAGTTCTTC,CASSLGSRAYNEQFF
-,TRBV9,few,TRBJ2-1,TGTGCCAGCAGCGATTACCGCAATGAGCAGTTCTTC,CASSDYRNEQFF
-,TRBV7-2,-,TRBJ1-4,TGTGCCAGCAGCAGGGGGAACAGCCAGAATGAAAAACTGTTTTTT,CASSRGNSQNEKLFF
-,TRBV18,-,TRBJ1-2,TGTGCCAGCTCACCACAGGGGTCGGGGCCTTATGGCTACACCTTC,CASSPQGSGPYGYTF
TRBD1,TRBV3-1,-,TRBJ2-3,TGTGCCAGCAGCCAATGGGACAGCCCTAGCACAGATACGCAGTATTTT,CASSQWDSPSTDTQYF
TRBD2,TRBV5-6,-,TRBJ2-3,TGTGCCAGCAGCTTGGTAAGCGGGAGCCTCACAGATACGCAGTATTTT,CASSLVSGSLTDTQYF
-,TRBV5-1,few,TRBJ2-5,TGCGCCAGCAGCTTGTCCATTCCCCAAGAGACCCAGTACTTC,CASSLSIPQETQYF
-,TRBV4-2,-,TRBJ1-1,TGTGCCAGCAGCCAAGAGTGGGGCACTGAAGCTTTCTTT,CASSQEWGTEAFF
-,TRBV20-1,-,TRBJ2-5,TGCAGTGCTAACCAGAATCAAGAGACCCAGTACTTC,CSANQNQETQYF
-,TRBV20-1,-,TRBJ2-3,TGCAGTGCTAGAGATACATCCGTAAGGGCAGATACGCAGTATTTT,CSARDTSVRADTQYF
-,TRBV12-3/TRBV12-4,-,TRBJ1-2,TGTGCCAGCAGCCCCCCGGCTGGCTACACCTTC,CASSPPAGYTF
TRBD1,TRBV20-1,-,TRBJ1-5,TGCAGTGCTAGAGAGCCCGGACAGGGTTCTAACCAGCCCCAGCATTTT,CSAREPGQGSNQPQHF
TRBD2,TRBV6-2/TRBV6-3,-,TRBJ2-1,TGTGCCAGCAGTCCTTTGCGGGAGGGAAACGGTGAGCAGTTCTTC,CASSPLREGNGEQFF
-,TRBV29-1,few,TRBJ2-6,TGCAGCGTTGCTCGGGCTACCTCTGGGGCCAACGTCCTGACTTTC,CSVARATSGANVLTF
-,TRBV12-3/TRBV12-4,-,TRBJ2-3,TGTGCCAGCGGAGCCCCAGAGGCAGTCGGTACGCAGTATTTT,CASGAPEAVGTQYF
TRBD1,TRBV7-9,few,TRBJ1-3,TGTGCCAGCAGCTTAATTGGGCAGGGGGAGAACAGAAACACCATATATTTT,CASSLIGQGENRNTIYF
TRBD1,TRBV4-3,-,TRBJ1-1,TGCGCCAGCAGGACGCTAAACAGGGGGCGTCACACTGAAGCTTTCTTT,CASRTLNRGRHTEAFF
TRBD1,TRBV13,few,TRBJ2-7,TGTGCCAGCAGCTTAGGATGGACAGGGGGCCCCCACGAGCAGTACTTC,CASSLGWTGGPHEQYF
-,TRBV20-1,few,TRBJ2-3,TGCAGTGCTAGAGGAGGACTCTCCACAGATACGCAGTATTTT,CSARGGLSTDTQYF
TRBD1,TRBV7-6,few,TRBJ2-1,TGTGCCAGCAGCTCCGACAGGGGGGCCTACAATGAGCAGTTCTTC,CASSSDRGAYNEQFF
TRBD2,TRBV27,many,TRBJ2-1,TGTGCCAGCTTACTCCGGGACTACGCCGACAATGAGCAGTTCTTC,CASLLRDYADNEQFF
TRBD1,TRBV7-9,-,TRBJ2-3,TGTGCCAGCAGCCCTCGGACAGGGGGTGGTGTGGGTACGCAGTATTTT,CASSPRTGGGVGTQYF